This TCR beta chain was obtained from a study of T cells in Graves' hyperthyroidism and ophthalmopathy. In the study overall: Any treatment followed the collection of peripheral blood at initial diagnosis.

On this clonotype: Sequence at one end of the junction differs from germline and may be a read error.

What was amplified from RNA transcripts were TCR beta CDR3 regions. Carried out on the TCR CDR3, a first-round RT-PCR used the HTBI primer set. From the multiplex PCR reads, TCRdb called clonotypes with MiXCR, one entry per CDR3 protein. The top ten clones hold approximately 8.7% of a sample with around 800,000 distinct CDR3 sequences, around 38% of them seen once. CDR3 length: 15 amino acids. Germline CDR1 and CDR2: SGHTA and FQGNSA. The chain is built from TRBV7-2 and TRBJ1-2; no reliable D call. The origin of this receptor is a man in his late teens or twenties with Graves' hyperthyroidism. The source material was blood. The CDR3 nucleotides read TGTGCCAGCAGCCCAGATTACCCAGACCCTTATGGCTACAACTTC. Translated, it gives CASSPDYPDPYGYNF.